This T cell receptor (beta chain) comes out of a study of human T cells and chemical hapten exposure. Time point: pre-sensitization, week 0. Treatment denoted: therapeutic diphenylcyclopropenone sensitization with weekly scalp DPC. This clonotype has ten or more counts. In TCRdb, the RACE reads were re-called with MiXCR into one record per CDR3 protein. The sample records more than 300,000 distinct CDR3 sequences, about 5.4% being singletons. This CDR3 comprises 15 residues. The germline V gene encodes CDR1 MGHRA and CDR2 YSYEKL. The V gene lost 0 bases and the J gene lost 3 bases, with 10 bases spanning the gap.

The genes are TRBV4-1 and TRBJ2-3; possibly TRBD2 for D (6 bases). This sequence originates from a woman in her late teens or twenties with alopecia areata. Some clones in this sample may be carry-over from other donors' samples. Specimen: whole blood, collected in connection with sensitization to the hapten diphenylcyclopropenone (DPC). The CDR3 DNA reads as TGCGCCAGCAGCCAAGATAACGGAGGGACAGATACGCAGTATTTT. This encodes CASSQDNGGTDTQYF.